These T cell receptor beta chains were read from a single sample in a study of shared T cell receptors in the human thymus. Data came from immunoSEQ multiplex PCR; TCRdb stores just in-frame clones and leaves some out. The sample has 630,000 or so clones; about 87% are singletons. These records were also assigned to another study, of human thymus T cells.

The sequencing sample was made of thymocytes. The source is a boy younger than two with a congenital heart defect. Each CDR3 is given with its conserved first and last residue. A D gene is named only where the DNA matches it firmly. Expanded clones get a size class; other rows say once, few or many, or leave the size out.

-	TRBD1	TRBJ1-6	15	TRBV6-5	CASSQTGEYNSPLHF	TGTGCCAGCAGCCAGACAGGGGAGTATAATTCACCCCTCCACTTT
-	TRBD1	TRBJ1-4	15	TRBV4-3	CASSQTGEFNEKLFF	TGCGCCAGCAGCCAAACAGGGGAATTTAATGAAAAACTGTTTTTT
-	TRBD1	TRBJ2-7	18	TRBV27	CASRPGQRGQGPLGEQYF	TGTGCCAGCAGGCCGGGACAGCGAGGGCAGGGCCCTTTAGGGGAGCAGTACTTC
-	-	TRBJ2-2	18	TRBV12-5	CASGSIFGGRRGTGELFF	TGTGCTAGTGGTTCAATCTTCGGGGGGCGAAGAGGGACCGGGGAGCTGTTTTTT
-	-	TRBJ1-1	13	TRBV5-1	CASRYERETEAFF	TGCGCCAGCAGATATGAGAGGGAGACTGAAGCTTTCTTT
-	-	TRBJ2-7	15	TRBV5-4	CASSLAGGLAYEQYF	TGTGCCAGCAGCTTGGCGGGGGGCCTGGCCTACGAGCAGTACTTC
-	-	TRBJ1-4	16	TRBV4-1	CASSQWAGTTNEKLFF	TGCGCCAGCAGCCAATGGGCAGGGACTACTAATGAAAAACTGTTTTTT
-	TRBD1	TRBJ2-2	16	TRBV9	CASSMTGTENTGELFF	TGTGCCAGCAGCATGACCGGGACAGAGAACACCGGGGAGCTGTTTTTT
-	-	TRBJ2-1	15	TRBV4-3	CASSQGGAPYNEQFF	TGCGCCAGCAGCCAGGGGGGGGCCCCTTACAATGAGCAGTTCTTC
once	TRBD2	TRBJ2-7	14	TRBV5-1	CASSPGGATYEQYF	TGCGCCAGCAGCCCCGGGGGGGCAACCTACGAGCAGTACTTC
-	TRBD2	TRBJ2-1	16	TRBV6-1	CASSEPLAGAKYEQFF	TGTGCCAGCAGTGAACCCCTAGCGGGAGCTAAGTATGAGCAGTTCTTC
once	TRBD1	TRBJ1-1	15	TRBV10-2	CASRGQVTESTEAFF	TGCGCCAGCAGGGGACAGGTAACGGAGAGCACTGAAGCTTTCTTT
-	-	TRBJ1-2	14	TRBV5-1	CASSLAFGKGGYTF	TGCGCCAGCAGCTTGGCTTTTGGAAAGGGGGGCTACACCTTC
-	-	TRBJ2-7	15	TRBV5-1	CASSPQTQASYEQYF	TGCGCCAGCAGCCCCCAAACACAGGCGTCCTACGAGCAGTACTTC
-	-	TRBJ2-1	14	TRBV5-6	CASSGGTSYNEQFF	TGTGCCAGCTCCGGCGGGACCTCCTACAATGAGCAGTTCTTC
-	TRBD1	TRBJ2-5	19	TRBV6-1	CASSEGRGSGTGGGETQYF	TGTGCCAGCAGTGAAGGAAGGGGGTCCGGGACAGGGGGCGGAGAGACCCAGTACTTC
-	TRBD1	TRBJ2-2	14	TRBV7-8	CASSLDRAGGELFF	TGTGCCAGCAGCCTAGACAGGGCTGGCGGGGAGCTGTTTTTT
-	-	TRBJ2-7	15	TRBV5-1	CASSLEDSASYEQYF	TGCGCCAGCAGCTTGGAAGACAGCGCCTCCTACGAGCAGTACTTC
-	TRBD1	TRBJ2-7	14	TRBV27	CASMRDRGAYEQYF	TGTGCCAGCATGCGGGACAGGGGTGCCTACGAGCAGTACTTC
-	-	TRBJ1-1	15	TRBV6-1	CANKAENDENTEAFF	TGTGCCAACAAAGCGGAAAATGACGAGAACACTGAAGCTTTCTTT
-	TRBD2	TRBJ2-1	18	TRBV11-2	CASSSRRLSGRGYNEQFF	TGTGCCAGCAGCTCAAGGCGGCTTAGCGGGAGAGGGTACAATGAGCAGTTCTTC
-	TRBD1	TRBJ2-1	16	TRBV19	CASSPGQGGSYNEQFF	TGTGCCAGTAGCCCCGGACAGGGAGGCTCCTACAATGAGCAGTTCTTC
-	-	TRBJ2-4	15	TRBV6-5	CASSSRGLAKNIQYF	TGTGCCAGCAGCTCGAGAGGGCTAGCCAAAAACATTCAGTACTTC
-	TRBD2	TRBJ2-3	17	TRBV4-3	CASSQDPGGPRTDTQYF	TGCGCCAGCAGCCAAGACCCGGGAGGGCCCCGCACAGATACGCAGTATTTT
-	TRBD1	TRBJ2-7	18	TRBV5-1	CASSAWDRAKPDSYEQYF	TGCGCCAGCAGCGCCTGGGACAGGGCGAAACCCGACTCCTACGAGCAGTACTTC
-	-	TRBJ1-5	11	TRBV20-1	CSPLPNQPQHF	TGCAGTCCACTCCCCAATCAGCCCCAGCATTTT
-	-	TRBJ1-1	12	TRBV10-3	CAISERSTEAFF	TGTGCCATCAGTGAGCGGTCCACTGAAGCTTTCTTT
-	-	TRBJ1-6	16	TRBV28	CASSLQGSSYNSPLHF	TGTGCCAGCAGTTTACAAGGGAGCTCCTATAATTCCCCCCTCCACTTT
once	TRBD1	TRBJ2-7	15	TRBV2	CASIDRGRNSYEQYF	TGTGCCAGCATCGACAGGGGAAGAAACTCCTACGAGCAGTACTTC
-	TRBD2	TRBJ2-1	15	TRBV7-6	CASSLVAGGPGEQFF	TGTGCCAGCAGCTTAGTAGCGGGAGGGCCGGGTGAGCAGTTCTTC